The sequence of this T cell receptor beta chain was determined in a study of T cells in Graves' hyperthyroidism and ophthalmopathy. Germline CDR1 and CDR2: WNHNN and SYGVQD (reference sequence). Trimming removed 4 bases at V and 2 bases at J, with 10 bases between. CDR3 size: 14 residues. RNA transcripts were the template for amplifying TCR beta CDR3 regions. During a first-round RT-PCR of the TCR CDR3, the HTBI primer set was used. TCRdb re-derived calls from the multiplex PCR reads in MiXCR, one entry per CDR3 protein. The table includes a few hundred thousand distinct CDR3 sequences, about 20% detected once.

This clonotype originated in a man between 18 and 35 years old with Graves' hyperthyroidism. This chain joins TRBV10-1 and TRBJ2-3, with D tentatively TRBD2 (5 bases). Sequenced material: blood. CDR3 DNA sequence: TGCGCCAGCAGTGCCGTGACTACCACAGATACGCAGTATTTT. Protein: CASSAVTTTDTQYF.